This T cell receptor beta chain was sequenced for a study of blood T cells in healthy people across ages. Whole-study findings and limits: Not knowing donor CMV status may have confounded expanded clonotype changes. A roughly linear fall in TCR beta diversity per million T cells was seen with increasing age.

The study recruited healthy Caucasian donors from Russia who were aged about 6 to 95. Comment on this clonotype: What it binds is not known.

There are 13 residues in the CDR3. The ends were cut back, 3 bases at V and 5 bases at J, with 10 bases in the middle. In germline, CDR1 is SGHRS, CDR2 YFSETQ. Sample-barcoded 5' priming and a J-beta primer mix drove a second PCR of roughly 7 to 11 cycles. Each cDNA molecule, via a template-switch adaptor with 12 random nucleotides, was tagged. Via MiXCR, TCRdb re-called the 5' RACE reads, giving one row per CDR3 protein. The table records about 1.4 million distinct CDR3 sequences, 55% to 75% of them present only once. Sequences were obtained from blood. The sequence was collected from a man in his late teens or twenties in good health. V is TRBV5-1 and J is TRBJ2-3; either TRBD1 or TRBD2 may fit D (5 bases each). CDR3 bases: TGCGCCAGCAGCTGGGACCGCATAGATACGCAGTATTTT. Amino acid sequence: CASSWDRIDTQYF.